Following are 22 T cell receptor beta chains from one sample sequenced in a study of T-cell reconstitution after alpha-beta-depleted transplantation in children (dated by TCRdb to the mid-2010s). Interpreted using the paper, the treatment or condition label stands for: allogeneic hematopoietic cell transplantation with graft depleted of TCRalphabeta T cells and CD19 B cells. Library creation used PCR. Reads for this sample came from an Illumina HiSeq 2500. To normalize quantification of the TCRbeta repertoire, the TCR libraries were built with molecular barcoding that relied on unique molecular identifiers. TCRdb passed the public sequencing reads through fastp at Q25 and MiXCR, retaining productive beta sequences. Entries are consolidated by CDR3 protein sequence, retaining the most common genes and DNA. The sample has 98,000 or so distinct CDR3 sequences on record, under 25% of them singletons. The leading ten clones occupy 20% to 25% of the sample.

This material consisted of PBMCs, taken before TCRalphabeta/CD19-depleted stem cell transplant. These receptor sequences come from a boy younger than 10 with acute lymphoblastic leukemia, due to receive a stem cell transplant.

The count of this clonotype is one. V is TRBV5-4 and J is TRBJ2-3, with D tentatively TRBD2 (6 bases). This CDR3 is 15 amino acids long. V was trimmed by 0 bases and J by 6 bases, leaving 14 bases between them. Germline CDR1 reads SGHNT; CDR2 reads YYREEE (reference sequence). This CDR3 reads CASSLAVGGADTQYF. DNA for the CDR3: TGTGCCAGCAGCTTGGCCGTCGGGGGAGCCGATACGCAGTATTTT.

This clonotype has just a few counts. The chain employs TRBV24-1 and TRBJ1-2; D gene uncertain. Germline lookup yields CDR1 KGHDR and CDR2 SFDVKD. The CDR3 is 9 residues long. Trimming shortened V by 5 bases and J by 8 bases, and 2 bases separated the two germline ends. The CDR3 protein is CATSAGYTF. In DNA, the CDR3 is TGTGCCACCAGTGCCGGCTACACCTTC.

The J gene is TRBJ1-1, the V gene TRBV13; a weak D match, TRBD1 (6 bases). Germline V lookup: CDR1 PRHDT, CDR2 FYEKMQ (reference sequence). The V end was cut by 1 base, the J end by 0 bases, with 9 bases between. CDR3 length equals 15 residues. The CDR3 DNA reads as TGTGCCAGCAGCTTAGAAACAGGGATGAACACTGAAGCTTTCTTT. The encoded protein is CASSLETGMNTEAFF.

V gene TRBV12-3 or TRBV12-4 combines with J gene TRBJ2-7, with D unclear. Trimming took 6 bases from V and 3 from J, leaving 12 bases between them. The CDR3 loop spans 13 amino acids. The CDR3 nucleotides read TGTGCCAGCAGCCCTCAGGTCCACTACGAGCAGTACTTC. It codes for CASSPQVHYEQYF.

This clonotype was detected a few times. This chain connects TRBV28 to TRBJ2-7; 9 bases are a match to TRBD1. Germline trimming cut 3 bases from V and 2 bases from J; bases unmatched to any gene: 8. Germline CDR1 MDHEN, CDR2 SYDVKM. The CDR3 is made up of 16 amino acids. The CDR3 here is CASSFLAGTGPYEQYF. CDR3 sequence (DNA): TGTGCCAGCAGTTTCCTTGCCGGGACAGGGCCCTACGAGCAGTACTTC.

This sequence joins TRBV7-2 and TRBJ2-1; D gene unclear. Trimming cost V 2 bases and J 5 bases, with 13 bases left between them. This CDR3 is built from 15 residues. From germline, CDR1 is SGHTA and CDR2 FQGNSA. CDR3 sequence: CASSLTSSSNNEQFF. The CDR3 coding sequence is TGTGCCAGCAGCTTAACGTCTAGTTCAAACAATGAGCAGTTCTTC.

V gene TRBV7-8 combines with J gene TRBJ2-3; D tentatively fits TRBD1 or TRBD2 (5 bases each). Germline loops: CDR1 SGHVS, CDR2 FQNEAQ. Trimming cost V 7 bases and J 4 bases, with 12 bases left between them. This CDR3 spans 13 amino acids. CDR3 region: CASNGRGADTQYF. In DNA, the CDR3 is TGTGCCAGCAACGGACGAGGGGCAGATACGCAGTATTTT.

This clonotype showed up just a few times. The chain links TRBV20-1 to TRBJ1-2; D is unresolved. This CDR3 region has 13 residues. CDR1 is DFQATT, CDR2 SNEGSKA, per germline (reference sequence). V was pared by 6 bases and J by 0 bases, with 11 bases between. CDR3 sequence reads: CSAIDKTNYGYTF. Written as DNA, the CDR3 is TGCAGTGCGATCGACAAGACTAACTATGGCTACACCTTC.

This clonotype turned up a few times. The chain joins TRBV30 to TRBJ2-3; D gene ambiguous. This CDR3 has 15 residues. The ends were cut back, 0 bases at V and 0 bases at J, with 10 bases in the middle. Germline V gene sequence: CDR1 GTSNPN, CDR2 SVGIG (reference sequence). In nucleotides, the CDR3 is TGTGCCTGGAGTGTGGGTAGTGTAAGCACAGATACGCAGTATTTT. It yields the protein CAWSVGSVSTDTQYF.

On this clonotype: With a much larger clone just one base away, this may be a read error. V and J are TRBV20-1 and TRBJ2-2; perhaps D is TRBD1 or TRBD2 (6 bases each). CDR1 DFQATT and CDR2 SNEGSKA come from the germline V gene (reference sequence). This CDR3 is 15 amino acids long. CDR3 loop: CSANRLVGDTGGLFF. The CDR3 coding sequence is TGCAGTGCCAATAGACTAGTCGGGGACACCGGGGGGCTGTTTTTT.

This clonotype turned up a few times. The chain combines TRBV4-1 with TRBJ1-1; no clear D. The V gene lost 1 base and the J gene lost 2 bases, with 5 bases spanning the gap. This CDR3 has 13 residues. Per the germline V gene, CDR1 is MGHRA and CDR2 is YSYEKL. The CDR3 nucleotides are TGCGCCAGCAGCCAAGCGGTAAACACTGAAGCTTTCTTT. As protein: CASSQAVNTEAFF.

This clonotype was recorded a few times. This chain uses TRBV12-3 or TRBV12-4 with TRBJ1-5; D remains ambiguous. The CDR3 runs to 13 residues. Trimming took off 1 base at V and 6 bases at J, with 7 bases between the two ends. The CDR3 is CASSLGQFQPQHF. In DNA form, the CDR3 reads TGTGCCAGCAGTTTAGGACAATTTCAGCCCCAGCATTTT.

This clonotype has just a few counts. V gene TRBV20-1 combines with J gene TRBJ1-5; D unresolved. Germline CDR1 and CDR2: DFQATT and SNEGSKA (reference sequence). V dropped 1 base and J dropped 1 base, with 11 bases sitting between them. The CDR3 contains 15 residues. For the CDR3, the DNA is TGCAGTGCTAGAGTGTCGGGAAGAAGCAATCAGCCCCAGCATTTT. Translated: CSARVSGRSNQPQHF.

The J gene is TRBJ2-2, the V gene TRBV15, with TRBD2 as a possible D gene (5 bases). Germline CDR1 reads LNHNV; CDR2 reads YYDKDF (reference sequence). The length of the CDR3 is 16 residues. Trimming removed 0 bases at V and 6 bases at J, with 14 bases between. The CDR3 sequence: CATSRDRWAAAGELFF. The CDR3 DNA sequence: TGTGCCACCAGCAGAGATCGGTGGGCAGCGGCCGGGGAGCTGTTTTTT.

The chain has TRBV27 and TRBJ2-7; D is ambiguous. The CDR3 is made up of 13 amino acids. CDR1 is MNHEY and CDR2 is SMNVEV in the germline V gene (reference sequence). Trimming took off 3 bases at V and 10 bases at J, with 16 bases between the two ends. CDR3: CASSFGDGMFQYF. The CDR3 region has the DNA TGTGCCAGCAGTTTCGGTGACGGAATGTTTCAGTACTTC.

There are many counts of this clonotype. The chain is built from TRBV4-3 and TRBJ2-2, with D perhaps matching TRBD1 (5 bases). This CDR3 is built from 14 residues. Germline CDR1 LGHNA, CDR2 YSLEER. Trimming removed 2 bases from V and 1 base from J, with 5 bases in between. The CDR3 sequence: CASSQTGNTGELFF. The DNA of the CDR3 is TGCGCCAGCAGCCAAACAGGGAACACCGGGGAGCTGTTTTTT.

This clonotype was recorded many times. This rearrangement joins TRBV12-3 or TRBV12-4 to TRBJ2-6; unclear D gene. V lost 6 bases and J 2 bases, leaving 11 bases between the germline ends. The CDR3 loop spans 15 amino acids. This chain's CDR3 is CASSPIWPGANVLTF. CDR3 coding DNA: TGTGCCAGCAGCCCGATCTGGCCTGGGGCCAACGTCCTGACTTTC.

This chain uses TRBV7-2 with TRBJ1-1; D unresolved. Trimming took off 5 bases at V and 7 bases at J, with 8 bases between the two ends. The CDR3 is 11 amino acids. The germline gives CDR1 SGHTA, CDR2 FQGNSA. The CDR3 DNA is TGTGCCAGCAGCATAAATATTGAAGCTTTCTTT. Amino acid sequence: CASSINIEAFF. The full variable domain, completed using reference TRBV7-2 and TRBJ1-1, is GAGVSQSPSNKVTEKGKDVELRCDPISGHTALYWYRQSLGQGLEFLIYFQGNSAPDKSGLPSDRFSAERTGGSVSTLTIQRTQQEDSAVYLCASSINIEAFFGQGTRLTVV.

The chain couples TRBV20-1 to TRBJ2-3, with TRBD2 identical over 7 bases. Germline V lookup: CDR1 DFQATT, CDR2 SNEGSKA (reference sequence). There are 11 residues in the CDR3. V lost 5 bases to trimming and J lost 9 bases; unmatched junction nucleotides: 5. The DNA of the CDR3 is TGCAGTGCTTGGGACTACGGGACGCAGTATTTT. This gives the protein CSAWDYGTQYF.

This clonotype was observed a handful of times. CDR3 coding DNA: TGCAGTGCCCGACTAGCACACACCGGGGAGCTGTTTTTT. Amino acid sequence: CSARLAHTGELFF. V is TRBV20-1 and J is TRBJ2-2; 7 bases align to TRBD2. There are 13 residues in the CDR3. The V segment lost 6 bases and the J segment 3 bases; nucleotides outside the gene matches: 4. CDR1 DFQATT and CDR2 SNEGSKA come from the germline V gene (reference sequence).

This chain links TRBV5-1 with TRBJ2-3, with D perhaps matching TRBD1 or TRBD2 (5 bases each). This CDR3 is 17 amino acids long. Germline V gene lookup returns CDR1 SGHRS and CDR2 YFSETQ. Between the trimmed V and J ends, which lost 4 bases and 4 bases, there was a span of 22 bases. The CDR3 DNA reads as TGCGCCAGCAGCCTGAAGAGGGTGGGGTTCAGGGCAGATACGCAGTATTTT. This sequence encodes CASSLKRVGFRADTQYF.

This clonotype appeared many times. The chain employs TRBV4-1 and TRBJ2-6; TRBD2 is a possible D gene (6 bases). The germline gives CDR1 MGHRA, CDR2 YSYEKL. This CDR3 contains 16 residues. Trimming took 4 bases from V and 0 from J, leaving 10 bases between them. As DNA, the CDR3 is TGCGCCAGCAGCCTAGCGGAGGGCTCTGGGGCCAACGTCCTGACTTTC. The encoded protein is CASSLAEGSGANVLTF.